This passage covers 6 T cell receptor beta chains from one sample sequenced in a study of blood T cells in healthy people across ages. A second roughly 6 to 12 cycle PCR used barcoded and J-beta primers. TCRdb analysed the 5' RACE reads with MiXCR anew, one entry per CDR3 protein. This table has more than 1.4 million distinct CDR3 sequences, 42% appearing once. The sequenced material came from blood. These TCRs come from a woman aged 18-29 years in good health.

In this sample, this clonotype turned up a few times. The CDR3 DNA sequence: TGTGCCAGCACCCTGGCTGGGACTAGCGGGAGGTTTACGCAGTATTTT. This codes for CASTLAGTSGRFTQYF. The chain joins TRBV3-1 to TRBJ2-3; TRBD2 aligns across 15 bases. This CDR3 spans 16 amino acids. Germline V CDR1 and CDR2: LGHDT, YNNKEL (reference sequence). The J segment lost 8 bases and the V segment lost 7 bases, leaving 10 bases of the junction unmatched.

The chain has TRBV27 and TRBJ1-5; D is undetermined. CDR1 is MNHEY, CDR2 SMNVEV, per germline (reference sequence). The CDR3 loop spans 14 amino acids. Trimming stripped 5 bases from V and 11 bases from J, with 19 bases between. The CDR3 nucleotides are TGTGCCAGCAGTCCGGCTGAGGACGGGGTGGCCCAGCATTTT. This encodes CASSPAEDGVAQHF.

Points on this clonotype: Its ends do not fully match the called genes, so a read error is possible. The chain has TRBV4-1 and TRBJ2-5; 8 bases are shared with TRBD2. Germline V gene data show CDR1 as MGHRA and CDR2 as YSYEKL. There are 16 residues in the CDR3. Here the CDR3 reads CASSQLAGGSQEAQYF. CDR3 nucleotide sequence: TGCGCCAGCAGCCAACTAGCGGGCGGCTCACAAGAGGCCCAGTACTTC.

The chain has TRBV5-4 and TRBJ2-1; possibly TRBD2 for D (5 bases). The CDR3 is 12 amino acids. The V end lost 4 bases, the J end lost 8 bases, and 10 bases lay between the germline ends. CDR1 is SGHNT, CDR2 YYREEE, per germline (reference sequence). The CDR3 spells CASSRRGYEQFF. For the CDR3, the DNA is TGTGCCAGCAGCCGACGCGGGTATGAGCAGTTCTTC. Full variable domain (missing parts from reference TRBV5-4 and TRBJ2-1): ETGVTQSPTHLIKTRGQQVTLRCSSQSGHNTVSWYQQALGQGPQFIFQYYREEENGRGNFPPRFSGLQFPNYSSELNVNALELDDSALYLCASSRRGYEQFFGPGTRLTVL.

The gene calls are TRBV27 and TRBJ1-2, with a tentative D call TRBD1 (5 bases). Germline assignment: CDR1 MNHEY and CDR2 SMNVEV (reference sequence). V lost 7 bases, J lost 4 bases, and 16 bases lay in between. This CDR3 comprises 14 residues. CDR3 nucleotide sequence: TGTGCCAGCACTTCCCTGGGGGGTTCCTATGGCTACACCTTC. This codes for CASTSLGGSYGYTF.

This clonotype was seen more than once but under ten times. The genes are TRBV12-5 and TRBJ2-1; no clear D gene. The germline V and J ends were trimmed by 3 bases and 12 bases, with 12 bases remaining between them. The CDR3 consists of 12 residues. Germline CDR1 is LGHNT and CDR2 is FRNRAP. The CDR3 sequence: CASGFGDSWQFF. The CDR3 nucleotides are TGTGCTAGTGGTTTTGGGGATTCGTGGCAGTTCTTC.